This TCR beta chain was captured in a study of control samples from healthy donors and cancer patients. V lost 4 bases and J 5 bases, leaving 14 bases between the germline ends. Per germline, CDR1 SNHLY and CDR2 FYNNEI. This CDR3 has 14 amino acids. Sequenced by immunoSEQ multiplex PCR; TCRdb stores in-frame clones only, minus some. The sample records about 100,000 clones, about 88% being singletons. The receptor's source is a woman in her forties or fifties in good health. Sequencing was carried out using blood. J is TRBJ1-1 and V is TRBV2; D unresolved. This CDR3 is CASSGNTRRTEAFF. The DNA for the CDR3 is TGTGCCAGCAGTGGGAACACCCGGAGGACTGAAGCTTTCTTT.